This TCR beta chain was profiled in a study of blood T cells in healthy people across ages. A second roughly 6 to 12 cycle PCR used barcoded and J-beta primers. One entry per CDR3 protein results from TCRdb running MiXCR on the 5' RACE reads. In the table there are approximately 490,000 distinct CDR3 sequences, about 25% of which are singletons. This CDR3 is built from 18 residues. V lost 3 bases to trimming and J lost 4 bases; unmatched junction nucleotides: 18. Germline CDR1 reads SQVTM; CDR2 reads ANQGSEA. This same sample was also part of a study on T cells of mothers and their children. Per that study: Every mother produced more than 8.5 million TCR beta CDR3 reads, whereas every child provided several million. Slightly higher, non-significant overlap characterized related mother-child pairs relative to unrelated pairs.

This receptor was obtained from a boy between 10 and 17 years old in good health. The genes are TRBV29-1 and TRBJ1-2; 9 bases map to TRBD1. Sequenced sample: blood. CDR3 bases: TGCAGCGTTGAGCCGCCGACGATCACAGGGGGCGGCAGCTATGGCTACACCTTC. It translates to CSVEPPTITGGGSYGYTF.